Listed below are T cell receptor beta chains from one sample, sequenced in a study of Ad26.COV2.S vaccination and SARS-CoV-2 variants. The assay was immunoSEQ multiplex PCR, and TCRdb's table has in-frame clones only and misses some. The data hold 250,000 or so clones, with around 88% observed a single time. The input for sequencing was peripheral blood, taken in a trial of Ad26.COV2.S vaccine versus placebo. The receptors shown here come from a person between 18 and 65 years old who received the Ad26.COV2.S COVID-19 vaccine or a placebo. CDR3s include the opening cysteine and the closing phenylalanine or tryptophan. The D gene is left open where the match is weak. Some rows have no size entry. The others give once, few or many, or a class for an expanded clone.

d_gene	len	abundance	j_gene	v_gene	CDR3aa	CDR3nt
-	11	few	TRBJ2-3	TRBV30	CAWSTADTQYF	TGTGCCTGGAGTACCGCAGATACGCAGTATTTT
TRBD1	16	-	TRBJ1-4	TRBV7-8	CASSLGGQGRSEKLFF	TGTGCCAGCAGCTTAGGGGGACAGGGCAGGAGTGAAAAACTGTTTTTT
TRBD1	16	once	TRBJ2-3	TRBV5-1	CASSLLAGGNTDTQYF	TGCGCCAGCAGCTTGTTGGCAGGGGGCAACACAGATACGCAGTATTTT
-	12	once	TRBJ1-2	TRBV30	CAWRRDTYLYTF	TGTGCCTGGAGACGGGACACTTACCTCTACACCTTC
-	16	-	TRBJ1-1	TRBV18	CASSPPTGKLNTEAFF	TGTGCCAGCTCACCACCGACAGGTAAATTGAACACTGAAGCTTTCTTT
TRBD2	13	-	TRBJ2-1	TRBV12-3/TRBV12-4	CASKTSGYNEQFF	TGTGCCAGTAAGACTAGCGGTTACAATGAGCAGTTCTTC
-	14	-	TRBJ2-7	TRBV2	CASKVQRTYYEQYF	TGTGCCAGCAAGGTTCAAAGAACCTACTACGAGCAGTACTTC
-	13	-	TRBJ1-1	TRBV27	CASSLSGGTEAFF	TGTGCCAGCAGTTTATCAGGGGGCACTGAAGCTTTCTTT
-	12	-	TRBJ1-1	TRBV19	CASSRGNTEAFF	TGTGCCAGTAGTCGCGGAAACACTGAAGCTTTCTTT
TRBD2	16	once	TRBJ2-3	TRBV7-8	CASSRHAAGGPDTQYF	TGTGCCAGCAGTCGACATGCGGCGGGGGGGCCAGATACGCAGTATTTT
-	12	-	TRBJ2-7	TRBV13	CASSPPGREQYF	TGTGCCAGCAGCCCACCGGGGAGAGAGCAGTACTTC
-	16	-	TRBJ2-2	TRBV5-6	CASSSVNAANTGELFF	TGTGCCAGCAGCTCGGTGAACGCAGCGAACACCGGGGAGCTGTTTTTT
-	14	once	TRBJ2-2	TRBV7-8	CASSLIGPTGELFF	TGTGCCAGCAGCTTAATTGGACCGACCGGGGAGCTGTTTTTT
TRBD1	14	-	TRBJ1-2	TRBV10-3	CAITLGQQNYGYTF	TGTGCCATCACCCTGGGACAGCAAAACTATGGCTACACCTTC
TRBD2	15	-	TRBJ2-1	TRBV18	CASSLGLAGGNEQFF	TGTGCCAGCTCACTGGGACTAGCGGGAGGCAATGAGCAGTTCTTC
-	13	-	TRBJ2-1	TRBV11-2	CASSGTGYNEQFF	TGTGCCAGCAGCGGGACTGGCTACAATGAGCAGTTCTTC
TRBD2	17	-	TRBJ2-1	TRBV10-3	CAISESGSQREMGEQFF	TGTGCCATCAGTGAGTCGGGTTCCCAGCGGGAGATGGGGGAGCAGTTCTTC
TRBD1	14	-	TRBJ1-4	TRBV7-2	CASSFRGRGEKLFF	TGTGCCAGCAGCTTCAGGGGGCGAGGTGAAAAACTGTTTTTT
TRBD1	15	few	TRBJ1-2	TRBV7-9	CASSLGGQKLYGYTF	TGTGCCAGCAGCTTAGGGGGACAGAAACTCTATGGCTACACCTTC
-	12	-	TRBJ1-2	TRBV6-5	CASGHYNYGYTF	TGTGCCAGCGGACACTATAACTATGGCTACACCTTC
-	15	-	TRBJ1-6	TRBV5-1	CASSLDLGRNSPLHF	TGCGCCAGCAGCTTGGACCTCGGGCGGAATTCACCCCTCCACTTT
TRBD1	13	once	TRBJ1-6	TRBV29-1	CSARTGYNSPLHF	TGCAGCGCCCGGACAGGTTATAATTCACCCCTCCACTTT
TRBD2	17	-	TRBJ2-2	TRBV5-1	CASSSGTSGRSTGELFF	TGCGCCAGCAGCTCGGGGACTAGCGGGAGGAGCACCGGGGAGCTGTTTTTT
-	13	-	TRBJ2-1	TRBV12-3/TRBV12-4	CASSLQGLNEQFF	TGTGCCAGCAGTTTACAAGGGCTGAATGAGCAGTTCTTC
-	14	-	TRBJ1-1	TRBV9	CASSVEGIDTEAFF	TGTGCCAGCAGCGTAGAGGGTATCGACACTGAAGCTTTCTTT
TRBD1	14	-	TRBJ1-2	TRBV19	CASSARDRGPGYTF	TGTGCCAGTAGTGCCCGGGACAGGGGGCCAGGCTACACCTTC
-	19	-	TRBJ2-2	TRBV21-1	CASSKVTGWCSRRGGELFF	TGTGCCAGCAGCAAAGTGACTGGGTGGTGTAGTCGTCGTGGCGGGGAGCTGTTTTTT
-	16	-	TRBJ2-5	TRBV11-2	CASILDGPIRRETQYF	TGTGCCAGCATCTTGGACGGCCCCATCCGTCGTGAGACCCAGTACTTC
-	16	-	TRBJ1-4	TRBV5-1	CASSWRGLLANEKLFF	TGCGCCAGCAGCTGGCGAGGGCTCTTGGCTAATGAAAAACTGTTTTTT
-	13	-	TRBJ1-1	TRBV3-1/TRBV3-2	CASTGIRGPEAFF	TGTGCCAGCACTGGAATCAGGGGCCCTGAAGCTTTCTTT
TRBD1	14	-	TRBJ1-3	TRBV7-9	CASSWHRGGNTIYF	TGTGCCAGCAGCTGGCACAGGGGAGGAAACACCATATATTTT
TRBD2	15	few	TRBJ2-7	TRBV27	CASGNLAGGHYEQYF	TGTGCCAGCGGGAACCTAGCGGGGGGCCATTACGAGCAGTACTTC
TRBD1	14	-	TRBJ1-1	TRBV27	CASRSGGENTEAFF	TGTGCCAGCAGGTCAGGGGGCGAGAACACTGAAGCTTTCTTT
-	13	-	TRBJ2-5	TRBV9	CASSVSDSYTQYF	TGTGCCAGCAGCGTATCTGACAGCTACACCCAGTACTTC
TRBD1	14	-	TRBJ1-6	TRBV19	CASSTPGQTSPLHF	TGTGCCAGTAGTACTCCGGGACAGACTTCACCCCTCCACTTT
-	12	-	TRBJ1-6	TRBV5-1	CASSLGDSPLHF	TGCGCCAGCAGCTTGGGGGATTCACCCCTCCACTTT
-	16	-	TRBJ1-3	TRBV30	CAWSAQRTRGGNTIYF	TGTGCCTGGAGTGCCCAAAGGACTCGGGGAGGAAACACCATATATTTT
TRBD1	16	-	TRBJ2-5	TRBV15	CATSTGGQGRGETQYF	TGTGCCACCAGCACCGGCGGACAGGGAAGAGGGGAGACCCAGTACTTC
TRBD1	13	-	TRBJ1-5	TRBV6-2/TRBV6-3	CASSDREHQPQHF	TGTGCCAGCAGCGACAGGGAACATCAGCCCCAGCATTTT
-	14	-	TRBJ1-3	TRBV3-1/TRBV3-2	CASSRAVTGNTIYF	TGTGCCAGCAGCCGAGCCGTAACTGGAAACACCATATATTTT
-	15	-	TRBJ1-2	TRBV7-9	CASSPPPVQVYGYTF	TGTGCCAGCAGCCCCCCTCCGGTACAGGTCTATGGCTACACCTTC
-	15	-	TRBJ1-2	TRBV2	CASRPGRTDNYGYTF	TGTGCCAGCAGACCGGGACGGACTGATAACTATGGCTACACCTTC
TRBD2	17	-	TRBJ2-1	TRBV4-2	CASSQALSGGNLNEQFF	TGTGCCAGCAGCCAAGCCCTAAGCGGGGGGAACTTAAATGAGCAGTTCTTC
-	12	-	TRBJ1-5	TRBV7-9	CASSLGGQPQHF	TGTGCCAGCAGCTTGGGTGGGCAGCCCCAGCATTTT
-	14	-	TRBJ1-1	TRBV7-9	CASSFDGKNTEAFF	TGTGCCAGCAGCTTCGACGGGAAGAACACTGAAGCTTTCTTT
-	15	-	TRBJ2-3	TRBV7-2	CASSLDGTTTNTQYF	TGTGCCAGCAGCTTAGATGGGACGACCACGAATACGCAGTATTTT
TRBD1	16	-	TRBJ2-1	TRBV4-2	CASSPIPGGSYNEQFF	TGTGCCAGCAGCCCCATTCCAGGGGGATCCTACAATGAGCAGTTCTTC
TRBD1	16	-	TRBJ2-5	TRBV7-2	CASSPPGQGAGETQYF	TGTGCCAGCAGCCCCCCGGGACAGGGGGCTGGGGAGACCCAGTACTTC
TRBD2	18	-	TRBJ2-3	TRBV9	CASSLVGLAGGITDTQYF	TGTGCCAGCAGCCTCGTGGGACTAGCGGGGGGGATCACAGATACGCAGTATTTT
TRBD1	14	many	TRBJ2-3	TRBV19	CASSPGQVSNTQYF	TGTGCCAGCTCGCCGGGACAGGTGTCAAATACGCAGTATTTT
TRBD1	14	-	TRBJ1-4	TRBV6-1	CASSDRDSKEKLFF	TGTGCCAGCAGTGACCGGGACAGCAAGGAAAAACTGTTTTTT
-	17	-	TRBJ1-4	TRBV4-1	CASSLTDSPATNEKLFF	TGCGCCAGCAGCCTGACTGACAGTCCAGCAACTAATGAAAAACTGTTTTTT
-	11	-	TRBJ2-5	TRBV29-1	CSVALWETQYF	TGCAGCGTTGCGTTGTGGGAGACCCAGTACTTC